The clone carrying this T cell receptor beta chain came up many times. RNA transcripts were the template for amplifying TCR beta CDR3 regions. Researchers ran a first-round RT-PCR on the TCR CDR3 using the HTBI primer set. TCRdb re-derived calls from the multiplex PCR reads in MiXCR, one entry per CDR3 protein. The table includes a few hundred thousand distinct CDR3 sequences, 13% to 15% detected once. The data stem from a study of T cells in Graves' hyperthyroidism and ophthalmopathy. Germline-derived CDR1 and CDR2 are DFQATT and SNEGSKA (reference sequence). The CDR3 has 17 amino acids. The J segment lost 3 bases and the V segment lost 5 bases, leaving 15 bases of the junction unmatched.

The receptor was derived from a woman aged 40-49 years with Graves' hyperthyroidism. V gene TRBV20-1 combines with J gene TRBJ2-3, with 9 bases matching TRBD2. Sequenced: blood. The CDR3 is CSADGIAGEGLTDTQYF. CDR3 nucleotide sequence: TGCAGTGCTGACGGAATAGCGGGAGAGGGGTTAACAGATACGCAGTATTTT.